This passage covers 7 T cell receptor beta chains from one sample sequenced in a study of T-cell reconstitution after alpha-beta-depleted transplantation in children listed by TCRdb under 2016. Libraries were prepared through PCR. The listed sequencing device is Illumina HiSeq 2500. Molecular barcoding was employed in the preparation of TCR libraries, with unique molecular identifiers being used to normalize TCRbeta repertoire quantification. Starting from the raw public reads, TCRdb applied fastp trimming at Q25, assembled clones with MiXCR and retained in-frame beta chains. Each CDR3 protein gets just one entry, which takes the most common genes and DNA from the rows behind it. The sample records more than 150,000 distinct CDR3 sequences, 6.5% to 7.5% of which are singletons. Approximately 2.9% of the sample is in the top ten clones. The sequencing here drew on PBMCs from the stem cell graft donor, taken from the stem cell graft. Every receptor here comes from a human donor who donated a stem cell graft to a child with Wiskott-Aldrich syndrome.

Many counts were recorded for this clonotype. This chain connects TRBV10-2 to TRBJ2-6; D is unclear. Germline V gene sequence: CDR1 WSHSY, CDR2 SAAADI. There are 14 residues in the CDR3. Trimming stripped 3 bases from V and 3 bases from J, with 6 bases between. In DNA form, the CDR3 reads TGCGCCAGCAGTGACCACCATGGGGCCAACGTCCTGACTTTC. It is translated as CASSDHHGANVLTF.

The J gene is TRBJ2-1, the V gene TRBV7-8; the D call may be TRBD1 or TRBD2 (6 bases each). The CDR3 extends over 17 amino acids. Trimming cost V 3 bases and J 1 base, with 16 bases left between them. CDR1 and CDR2 from the germline V gene are SGHVS and FQNEAQ. The DNA for the CDR3 is TGTGCCAGCAGCTTGTCTGGAGGGGGGCCTTCCTACAATGAGCAGTTCTTC. It yields the protein CASSLSGGGPSYNEQFF.

This clonotype was found a few times. This rearrangement joins TRBV12-3 or TRBV12-4 to TRBJ1-1; no clear D. This CDR3 has 12 amino acids. Between the trimmed V and J ends, which lost 5 bases and 10 bases, there was a span of 14 bases. This CDR3 reads CASSLEWWTAFF. CDR3 DNA sequence: TGTGCCAGCAGTCTAGAATGGTGGACAGCTTTCTTT.

This clonotype showed up many times. The genes are TRBV7-2 and TRBJ2-2; D unresolved. V was pared by 5 bases and J by 2 bases, with 6 bases between. The CDR3 is 13 residues long. Germline V lookup: CDR1 SGHTA, CDR2 FQGNSA. The CDR3 loop is CASSTRNTGELFF. CDR3 sequence (DNA): TGTGCCAGCAGCACCCGAAACACCGGGGAGCTGTTTTTT.

In regard to this clonotype: A much larger clonotype is one base distant, so this may be a read error. V gene TRBV29-1 combines with J gene TRBJ2-5; D remains ambiguous. This CDR3 comprises 11 residues. Germline CDR1 is SQVTM and CDR2 is ANQGSEA. V shed 4 bases and J shed 4 bases, with 7 bases lying between them. The CDR3 coding sequence is TGCAGCGTTGGAGTAGGAGAGACCCAGTACTTC. It codes for CSVGVGETQYF.

This clonotype turned up a few times. This chain joins TRBV11-2 and TRBJ1-2; weak D call: TRBD1 (6 bases). The V gene's germline CDR1 is SGHAT and CDR2 FQNNGV. The CDR3 runs 14 residues. V was trimmed by 5 bases and J by 4 bases, leaving 14 bases between them. The CDR3 spells CASSGRTVGYGYTF. The DNA of the CDR3 is TGTGCCAGCAGCGGTCGGACAGTGGGCTATGGCTACACCTTC.

This clonotype was found a few times. This chain connects TRBV5-1 to TRBJ1-6; D not certain. The CDR3 is 14 amino acids. Trimming took 0 bases from V and 10 from J, leaving 11 bases between them. The V gene's germline CDR1 is SGHRS and CDR2 YFSETQ. This chain's CDR3 is CASSLGMESSPLHF. The DNA for the CDR3 is TGCGCCAGCAGCTTGGGGATGGAAAGCTCACCCCTCCACTTT.